This T cell receptor beta chain comes out of a study of blood T cell repertoires in COVID-19. Some clones are missing from TCRdb's copy, which holds only in-frame ones; the method was immunoSEQ multiplex PCR. The table shows roughly 160,000 clones, with roughly 85% occurring only once. Residents of 24 US areas, aged about 18 to 89 years, made up the participants. Participants were placed into cohorts based on the clinical history they reported. Donors in Cohort 3 counted as recovered after two negative PCRs, clearance, or symptom resolution. This clone has a single count. Different DNA sequences within this sample yield the same CDR3. This CDR3 contains 13 residues. The J segment lost 0 bases and the V segment lost 4 bases, leaving 0 bases of the junction unmatched. Germline V gives CDR1 LNHDA, CDR2 SQIVND (reference sequence).

The source of this sequence is a man between 60 and 75 years old who had recovered from COVID-19. Input material: PBMCs or T cells enriched from blood (not recorded which). The genes are TRBV19 and TRBJ2-7; 7 bases map to TRBD1. CDR3 bases: TGTGCCAGTAGTACAGGGGGCTCCTACGAGCAGTACTTC. This codes for CASSTGGSYEQYF.